This TCR beta chain was documented in a study of human T cells and chemical hapten exposure. This clonotype came up many times. The antigen is unknown. Described time point: patch test 1, 2 weeks after DPC sensitization. Regarding treatment: therapeutic diphenylcyclopropenone sensitization with weekly scalp DPC. TCRdb reprocessed the RACE reads via MiXCR and lists one record per CDR3 protein. The top ten hold about 4% of the sample, which has tens of thousands of distinct CDR3 sequences, around a tenth seen once. The CDR3 length is 17 residues. V trimming: 3 bases; J trimming: 6 bases; junction bases outside the gene matches: 9. CDR1 and CDR2 (germline): SGHRS, YFSETQ. Notes on the study in general: No shift was seen in TCRs above 1 in 1000 frequency with DPC sensitization.

The sequence came from a woman aged 45-60 years with alopecia areata. Some clones in this sample may be carry-over from other donors' samples. Sequencing was performed on whole blood, taken in connection with sensitization to the hapten diphenylcyclopropenone (DPC). J is TRBJ2-1 and V is TRBV5-1; 13 bases map to TRBD2. Written as DNA, the CDR3 is TGCGCCAGCAGCTCGCCGACTAGCGGGAGGTTCTTCAATGAGCAGTTCTTC. This sequence encodes CASSSPTSGRFFNEQFF.